This TCR beta chain was profiled in a study of blood T cell repertoires in COVID-19 (dated by TCRdb to 2018 to 2020). Regarding the research as a whole: Samples covering the acute and convalescent phases of COVID-19 were provided by collaborators in the United States, Italy and Spain. Where available, HLA class I and class II types were obtained from metadata supplied by the sample provider rather than from assay-based typing. Sample metadata almost always included a de-identified subject ID, COVID-19 status, age in years and sex. The prospective study material was composed of cDNA or gDNA derived from T cells, B-cell-depleted T cells, or PBMCs. A freely available public database, intended as a resource for researchers studying the immune response to SARS-CoV-2, is where the repertoires were released. The samples were drawn from two sources: the first 160 participants of the ongoing ImmuneRACE study, and 950 to 1,500 subjects contributed by 6 global collaborators. Subjects who had been exposed to COVID-19, were actively infected with it, or had recovered from it provided the deeply sampled blood TCRbeta repertoires that made up the dataset. Overall study outcomes, separate from this receptor: How much clinical and demographic metadata was included differed by source and by participant, and the metadata was provided uncurated.

This clone was observed once. The antigen it binds to is not known. No base qualities exist here, and no much larger clone lies one base off it. The immunoSEQ Assay, a bias-controlled multiplex PCR, was used to amplify TCRbeta CDR3 regions from genomic DNA. As for the authors' bioinformatics: Within the assay, amplification of reference gene primers was used to estimate how many nucleated cells each sample contained. To quantify the absolute abundance of each unique TCRbeta CDR3 rearrangement, sequence reads were collapsed and filtered. For each sample, productive Simpson clonality was calculated as the square root of Simpson's diversity index over productive rearrangements. TCRdb stores this immuneACCESS table with in-frame sequences only. Part of the clones is absent; in the studies checked, under half of the shortfall reflects unresolved V genes, and no reason is known for the rest. That table gives V, J and clone size, and the DNA gave D and trimming. For this sample the table gives over 85,000 clones, of which approximately 86% were detected only once. The ten largest account for approximately 18% of the sample.

CDR1 and CDR2 (SGHRS, YFSETQ) derive from the germline V gene. The CDR3 starts with the cysteine, ends with the phenylalanine, and has 15 residues. The entry retains the CDR3 DNA only, 45 bases that are in frame from base 1. V sheds 2 bases and J sheds 0 bases, leaving 11 bases between their ends. Each collaborating institution followed its own protocols to collect whole blood in K2EDTA tubes. For TCRbeta analysis, collaborator samples were shipped as frozen whole blood, as isolated PBMCs, or as DNA extracted from either sample type. The rearrangement combines TRBV5-1 with TRBJ2-5, with a tentative D gene TRBD1 over 5 matching bases. The sequenced sample consisted of peripheral blood. The receptor was isolated from a woman aged 80 or older with acute or convalescent COVID-19. CDR3 sequence: CASSFEQAYQETQYF. The nucleotide sequence is given as TGCGCCAGCAGCTTCGAACAGGCCTACCAAGAGACCCAGTACTTC.